Below, 21 T cell receptor beta chains from the same sample are listed, as sequenced in a study of T cell repertoires in cytomegalovirus infection. These receptors lack a known antigen. Each CDR3 protein is one row after TCRdb ran MiXCR on the reads. Seen here are about 310,000 distinct CDR3 sequences, 20% to 30% observed once, and the top ten hold 13%. This sample comprised cultured PBMCs, obtained from culture after CMV antigen stimulation. Receptors were obtained from a human donor in good health (CMV status not recorded). Some clones in this sample may be carry-over from other donors' samples.

This clonotype was observed a few times. In DNA, the CDR3 is TGCGCCAGCAGCTTGGTCAGCAGGGGCACTGAAGCTTTCTTT. Amino acid sequence: CASSLVSRGTEAFF. The rearrangement uses TRBV5-1 and TRBJ1-1; the D gene is possibly TRBD1 (6 bases). V lost 0 bases, J lost 4 bases, and 10 bases lay in between. CDR3 size: 14 residues. Per the germline V gene, CDR1 is SGHRS and CDR2 is YFSETQ.

The chain combines TRBV20-1 with TRBJ2-3; D is unresolved. This CDR3 is 11 amino acids long. Germline V CDR1 and CDR2: DFQATT, SNEGSKA (reference sequence). V lost 5 bases and J 6 bases, leaving 9 bases between the germline ends. The CDR3, as DNA: TGCAGTGCTCCCTTGGTGGATACGCAGTATTTT. Its protein product is CSAPLVDTQYF.

There are a few counts of this clonotype. The chain combines TRBV5-1 with TRBJ2-3; D possibly corresponds to TRBD2 (5 bases). Trimming pared 6 bases from V and 6 bases from J, leaving 14 bases between. Germline lookup yields CDR1 SGHRS and CDR2 YFSETQ. The CDR3 contains 13 residues. The CDR3 loop is CASTEAGLDTQYF. The CDR3 nucleotides read TGCGCCAGCACCGAGGCGGGCCTCGATACGCAGTATTTT. Variable domain in full (rest from reference TRBV5-1 and TRBJ2-3): KAGVTQTPRYLIKTRGQQVTLSCSPISGHRSVSWYQQTPGQGLQFLFEYFSETQRNKGNFPGRFSGRQFSNSRSEMNVSTLELGDSALYLCASTEAGLDTQYFGPGTRLTVL.

This clonotype was counted only a few times. The chain carries TRBV5-8 and TRBJ2-1, with 12 bases aligning to TRBD2. The trim removed 2 bases at V and 4 bases at J, leaving 4 bases unmatched. Per the germline V gene, CDR1 is SGHTS and CDR2 is YDEGEE. This CDR3 has 16 amino acids. Written as DNA, the CDR3 is TGTGCCAGCAGCTTAGCAACTAGCGGGAGGTACAATGAGCAGTTCTTC. Its protein product is CASSLATSGRYNEQFF.

A few counts support this clonotype. The gene calls are TRBV18 and TRBJ1-1; D is unclear. Germline values: CDR1 KGHSH, CDR2 LQKENI. The V gene lost 5 bases and the J gene lost 8 bases, with 18 bases spanning the gap. CDR3 length: 14 residues. CDR3 region: CASSARVEGVEAFF. The CDR3 nucleotides are TGTGCCAGCTCAGCGCGGGTGGAGGGTGTCGAAGCTTTCTTT.

The rearrangement links TRBV6-6 to TRBJ2-5; D remains ambiguous. The length of the CDR3 is 13 residues. Trimming left V 4 bases short and J 5 bases short, with 11 bases between. Germline CDR1 MNHNY, CDR2 SVGAGI (reference sequence). The chain's CDR3 is CASSFRVGETQYF. CDR3 nucleotides: TGTGCCAGCAGTTTTAGGGTTGGGGAGACCCAGTACTTC.

This clonotype came up many times. The rearrangement links TRBV7-2 to TRBJ1-1; maybe TRBD1 (6 bases). The CDR3 consists of 14 residues. Germline lookup yields CDR1 SGHTA and CDR2 FQGNSA. Trimming shortened V by 1 base and J by 1 base, and 7 bases separated the two germline ends. CDR3 region: CASSLVGANTEAFF. The CDR3 DNA sequence: TGTGCCAGCAGCTTAGTGGGGGCGAACACTGAAGCTTTCTTT.

A few counts support this clonotype. One junction end does not reproduce the germline sequence, and a read error may be involved. The chain is built from TRBV4-1 and TRBJ2-2; 9 bases map to TRBD2. From germline, CDR1 is MGHRA and CDR2 YSYEKL. This CDR3 is 15 amino acids long. CDR3: CASSLTSGGTGELFF. For the CDR3, the DNA is TGTGCCAGCAGCTTGACTAGCGGTGGCACCGGGGAGCTGTTTTTT.

This clonotype was detected many times. The genes are TRBV7-2 and TRBJ1-1, with D perhaps TRBD1 (5 bases). V was clipped by 2 bases and J by 5 bases, with 12 bases between them. CDR3 length: 14 residues. Germline values: CDR1 SGHTA, CDR2 FQGNSA. The CDR3, as DNA: TGTGCCAGCAGCTTATTCGGGGGGGATACTGAAGCTTTCTTT. Its protein is CASSLFGGDTEAFF.

This clonotype has ten or more counts. The rearrangement uses TRBV7-2 and TRBJ2-1; 12 bases line up with TRBD2. With 5 bases clipped from V and 9 bases from J, the junction kept 14 bases outside the gene matches. The CDR3 length is 17 residues. Germline values: CDR1 SGHTA, CDR2 FQGNSA. The CDR3 sequence is CASSATLAGLAGFEQFF. The CDR3 region has the DNA TGTGCCAGCAGCGCCACCCTCGCAGGACTAGCGGGGTTTGAGCAGTTCTTC.

This chain connects TRBV2 to TRBJ1-6; 7 bases align to TRBD1. Germline CDR1 SNHLY, CDR2 FYNNEI. The junction had 3 bases not matched to a gene; V was cut back by 4 bases and J by 6 bases. The CDR3 extends over 14 amino acids. In nucleotides, the CDR3 is TGTGCCAGCAGTGGACAGGGTGCTAATTCACCCCTCCACTTT. It is translated as CASSGQGANSPLHF.

The rearrangement links TRBV18 to TRBJ2-7; tentatively, D is TRBD1 or TRBD2 (5 bases each). The germline V gene encodes CDR1 KGHSH and CDR2 LQKENI. V was shortened by 1 base and J by 5 bases, with 15 bases between the two germline ends. The length of the CDR3 is 15 residues. The CDR3 region is CASSPQGTPWNEQYF. In DNA, the CDR3 is TGTGCCAGCTCACCACAGGGGACCCCTTGGAACGAGCAGTACTTC.

This chain connects TRBV19 to TRBJ1-1; the D gene is possibly TRBD1 (5 bases). V was shortened by 10 bases and J by 2 bases, with 14 bases between the two germline ends. The CDR3 runs to 13 residues. Looked up from germline, CDR1 is LNHDA and CDR2 is SQIVND (reference sequence). DNA for the CDR3: TGTGCCACCTACCAGGGAGGTAACACTGAAGCTTTCTTT. It is translated as CATYQGGNTEAFF.

This clonotype was found a few times. The chain has TRBV15 and TRBJ2-7; no clear D gene. The CDR3 is 13 residues long. The V gene lost 0 bases and the J gene lost 3 bases, with 6 bases spanning the gap. Germline V gene sequence: CDR1 LNHNV, CDR2 YYDKDF (reference sequence). The CDR3, as DNA: TGTGCCACCAGCAGAGATGAGGTCTACGAGCAGTACTTC. The encoded protein is CATSRDEVYEQYF.

This chain uses TRBV11-3 with TRBJ2-5; tentatively, D is TRBD2 (5 bases). Trimming pared 0 bases from V and 4 bases from J, leaving 12 bases between. CDR3 length: 15 amino acids. Germline loops: CDR1 SGHNT, CDR2 YENEEA. CDR3: CASSLDPGSRETQYF. The CDR3 region has the DNA TGTGCCAGCAGCTTAGATCCGGGGAGCAGAGAGACCCAGTACTTC.

The sample holds a few counts of this clonotype. The V and J genes are TRBV29-1 and TRBJ2-2, with no clear D. CDR1 and CDR2 from the germline V gene are SQVTM and ANQGSEA. The CDR3 extends over 12 amino acids. V gave up 2 bases and J gave up 3 bases, with 4 bases separating them. The CDR3 nucleotides are TGCAGCGTTGAACACCACACCGGGGAGCTGTTTTTT. It specifies CSVEHHTGELFF.

This clonotype has at least ten counts. The V and J genes are TRBV7-9 and TRBJ1-2, with 7 positions matching TRBD1. Germline V gene lookup returns CDR1 SEHNR and CDR2 FQNEAQ (reference sequence). The CDR3 loop spans 14 amino acids. With V trimmed by 4 bases and J by 4 bases, 6 bases remained unmatched. CDR3 sequence: CASSSGGEGYGYTF. As DNA, the CDR3 is TGTGCCAGCAGCTCAGGGGGGGAAGGCTATGGCTACACCTTC.

This rearrangement joins TRBV7-2 to TRBJ1-5; 7 bases fit TRBD1. The CDR3 totals 15 residues. V lost 3 bases to trimming and J lost 2 bases; unmatched junction nucleotides: 4. Germline values: CDR1 SGHTA, CDR2 FQGNSA. Here the CDR3 DNA reads TGTGCCAGCAGCTTTTACCAGGGGGGCAATCAGCCCCAGCATTTT. The encoded protein is CASSFYQGGNQPQHF. Drawing the rest from reference TRBV7-2 and TRBJ1-5, the complete variable domain is GAGVSQSPSNKVTEKGKDVELRCDPISGHTALYWYRQSLGQGLEFLIYFQGNSAPDKSGLPSDRFSAERTGGSVSTLTIQRTQQEDSAVYLCASSFYQGGNQPQHFGDGTRLSIL.

This rearrangement joins TRBV11-2 to TRBJ2-2; D is undetermined. The CDR3 has 13 amino acids. Germline CDR1 SGHAT, CDR2 FQNNGV. Trimming pared 1 base from V and 5 bases from J, leaving 5 bases between. CDR3 nucleotides: TGTGCCAGCAGCTTAGTCAGAACCGGGGAGCTGTTTTTT. This gives the protein CASSLVRTGELFF.

This clonotype came up many times. This chain joins TRBV6-6 and TRBJ2-1; the D gene is possibly TRBD1 (6 bases). This CDR3 contains 17 residues. Germline CDR1 is MNHNY and CDR2 is SVGAGI (reference sequence). Trimming removed 0 bases from V and 3 bases from J, with 15 bases in between. The CDR3 loop reads CASSYSSRPDSYNEQFF. CDR3 DNA: TGTGCCAGCAGTTACTCGAGCCGTCCGGACAGCTACAATGAGCAGTTCTTC.

This clonotype occurred a few times. This chain connects TRBV6-1 to TRBJ1-2; D is ambiguous. The germline V gene has CDR1 MNHNS and CDR2 SASEGT. V shed 9 bases and J shed 6 bases, with 17 bases lying between them. The CDR3 runs 13 residues. CDR3 nucleotide sequence: TGTGCCAGTAAAGACATTTTCTCGAATGGCTACACCTTC. Its protein is CASKDIFSNGYTF.